This entry is about one TCR beta chain. This receptor's antigen is unknown. Nothing much larger sits one base from this clone, and base qualities are not available. This sample is drawn from a study of cytomegalovirus exposure and HLA in healthy donors (dated by TCRdb to 2016 to 2017). Looking at the study overall: An earlier analysis of several hundred of the donors reported about 280 Gb of sequence data and 117 million unique TCR beta sequences obtained from about 179 million T cells. Roughly 310 gigabases of sequencing data and tens of millions of unique TCR sequences were included in an early release covering around 600 HLA-typed donors. Among the roughly 390 genotyped donors, around 81% belonged to the genetic ancestry cluster associated with self-reported Caucasian donors. The aim of the study was to test whether cataloging public T cell receptors could identify signatures of past pathogen exposure. Using immunosequencing, the study profiled T cell repertoires from fewer than 850 subjects and related those repertoires to cytomegalovirus serostatus. In addition to the first cohort of around 670 subjects, a separate validation cohort of approximately 120 different subjects was used. High-throughput TCR immunosequencing, statistical association of individual TCRs with disease status, and machine learning were combined to predict cytomegalovirus infection status. A later analysis re-analyzed previously published TCR beta repertoires from roughly 690 donors and added high-resolution HLA genotyping to study TCR occurrence patterns. Rather than drawing on any new phenotypic data, the later analysis identified candidate immune exposures from TCR beta sequences and the way those sequences occurred across donors. An earlier analysis of around 540 of the donors applied high-throughput TCR beta sequencing to assess whether each TCR beta V gene segment acted as functional or pseudogenic. Alongside the repertoire data, information on donor age, sex, ethnicity and CMV serostatus was compiled. A later genetic analysis took genome-wide SNP genotypes for about 65% of the roughly 670 donors and used that subset as a discovery cohort. All discovery cohort repertoires had been generated using a single sequencing platform. Both class I and class II loci were covered by HLA typing, at four-digit resolution. Typing coverage differed by locus: A, B, C, DRB1 and DQB1 were typed in roughly 629-630 donors, DQA1 in 522, DPA1 in 606, and DPB1 in approximately 450. Roughly 5 DR-DQ haplotypes were handled as single units for association and clustering because linkage in the cohort was strong. Across 398 genotyped donors of the cohort, an average of about 240,000 unique TCR beta nucleotide sequences per donor were sequenced, and approximately 19% of those sequences were non-productive. Results and caveats for the whole study, not just this receptor: In a later analysis, HLA-associated TCR beta chains were found to be more clonally expanded and to have lower generation probabilities than equally common non-associated chains. The classifier was reported to diagnose cytomegalovirus status with high specificity and sensitivity in both the original cohort and the validation cohort. HLA typing was unavailable for some donors at each locus, so association tests used only the typed subset. The study gave a list of under 200 TCR beta chains associated with cytomegalovirus. In a later analysis, some 17,000 TCR beta sequences were associated with specific HLA alleles at a false discovery rate of 0.05. Some IMGT-functional V segments, including TRBV6-2 and TRBV6-3, could not be distinguished by the 87-base-pair reads and were therefore excluded. Roughly uniform sequencing depth across donors was assumed in presence/absence analyses, although this assumption may not hold. V-gene and J-gene trimming of TCR beta chains was associated with a missense DCLRE1C variant in a later genetic analysis, and the association was replicated in an independent cohort. Some 15 rarely observed V segments, including chromosome 9 orphons, were excluded from the earlier analysis of several hundred of the donors because counts were too low. A later analysis found that most CMV-associated TCR beta chains appeared HLA-restricted, with HLA associations seemingly driven largely by CMV exposure. It was suggested by the authors that the approach could potentially be generalized to other disease states and immunological phenotypes. An earlier analysis of some 560 of the donors showed that most TCR beta V segments appeared in productive rearrangements either about 87% or about 30% of the time, which broadly matched IMGT annotations. A later genetic analysis reported fewer N-insertions in productive TCRs among donors in an Asian-associated ancestry cluster than the approximately 700-donor mean. Only TCR beta chains were sequenced in this cohort, and the absence of alpha or paired-chain data limited detectable features. Correlated functional status among segregating V segments might be attributable to linkage disequilibrium, but an unknown experimental factor could not be ruled out. A few of the identified cytomegalovirus-associated TCR beta chains were confirmed in vitro to be specific for cytomegalovirus antigens. In a later analysis, several top co-occurrence clusters were reported to appear linked to parvovirus B19, influenza, CMV and Epstein-Barr virus. A further reported finding was that TCR beta sequences accurately predicted the HLA-A and HLA-B alleles for most subjects in the first cohort. In a later analysis, the rate of TCR association differed among HLA loci, with DRB1 alleles having the most associated TCRs and HLA-C alleles having the fewest. A group of highly shared sequence variants was considered likely to be a technical artifact of the sequencing pipeline. When HLA alleles, especially DR and DQ, strongly co-occurred, attributing TCR associations to individual alleles was difficult. Immune exposure information for the cohort was limited to CMV serostatus. Across donors, most TCR sequences were observed very rarely, whereas some public TCRs were present in many individuals.

The germline V gene supplies CDR1 SGHTA and CDR2 FQGNSA. V is cut back by 1 base and J by 1 base, with 0 bases in the junction unmatched. Including cysteine and phenylalanine, the CDR3 has 14 amino acids. Of all the DNA, just the CDR3 is kept, 42 bases in frame from base 1. Libraries were built with the immunoSEQ multiplex PCR assay. A mixture of 60 forward primers for TCR Vbeta segments and 13 reverse primers for TCR Jbeta segments was used in the multiplex PCR. A multiplex PCR assay on genomic DNA amplified the CDR3 region of rearranged TCR beta genes. The amplified TCR beta libraries were sequenced on the Illumina HiSeq System as 87-base-pair reads. From the authors' description of their analysis: A later analysis counted approximately 76 million unique TCR beta chains across the 550 to 800 repertoires, and 10 million to 11 million of these chains were shared by at least two donors. Raw reads were error-corrected and collapsed into unique sequences with a nearest-neighbor algorithm that merged closely related sequences to remove PCR and sequencing errors. V, D and J gene segments were assigned by aligning CDR3 sequences to IMGT reference sequences. For a sequence to be retained, a match of at least six nucleotides was required to both a V gene segment and a J gene segment. A rearrangement counted as productive if the CDR3 had no stop codons and remained in frame with V and J, and every other rearrangement counted as non-productive. CDR3 was defined by IMGT convention, running from the second conserved V-encoded cysteine to the conserved J-encoded phenylalanine. In an earlier analysis of around 570 of the donors, sequences lacking an unambiguous match to a single V gene segment were excluded. In an earlier analysis of approximately 550 of the donors, V segments were called functional above 56.7% productive rearrangements and were called segregating when the between-donor standard deviation exceeded 5%. A statistical classification framework was developed to diagnose cytomegalovirus status using the catalog of TCR beta chain sequences. In a later analysis, TCR nucleotide sequences were compared against IMGT/GENE-DB human TR gene sequences so that V and J genes could be assigned. Using the TCRdist pipeline, a later analysis assigned CDR3 sequences along with most-parsimonious VDJ recombination scenarios. In a later analysis, each TCR beta chain was defined by its CDR3 amino acid sequence together with its V-gene family, and reads lacking a unique V-gene family were excluded. A later analysis removed 450 to 600 highly shared, low-generation-probability nucleotide sequences to deal with suspected cross-contamination and a sequencing artifact. For each public chain, a later analysis derived a clonal expansion index from normalized ranks of inferred template counts within each repertoire. A later analysis computed generation probabilities with a VDJ recombination model fitted to out-of-frame rearrangements, and checked the results against IGoR. In a later analysis, hypergeometric tests were used to score TCR-TCR, TCR-HLA and TCR-CMV co-occurrence, with a repertoire-size bias correction applied to TCR pairs. In a later analysis, false discovery rates were estimated by permuting HLA or CMV assignments 20 times. A later analysis grouped co-occurring TCRs with DBSCAN, adding TCRdist sequence similarity when clustering within HLA-allele-positive subsets. Co-occurrence clustering excluded repertoires with fewer than 30,000 or more than 120,000 public chains, plus five with anomalous nucleotide sharing. The table comes from immuneACCESS by way of TCRdb, which keeps in-frame sequences with V and J called. Part of the clones is missing from these tables; in studies checked, under half for an unresolved V gene and the rest for unknown reasons. V and J calls plus clone size are reproduced from that table; the DNA served to infer D and trimming. Recorded for this sample are around 120,000 clones; about 80% of them occurred a single time. Jointly, the top ten make up 8.5% to 10% of the sample.

The cohort consisted of 600 to 750 healthy bone marrow donors. At the time of sampling, every cohort member was nominally healthy, though immune exposures that went unrecorded were likely present. The donor tested CMV seropositive and was one of the 289 seropositive cohort members. A peripheral blood sample was provided by each donor, and peripheral blood mononuclear cells were used for TCR beta sequencing. Genomic DNA extraction from the blood cell samples was performed with the Qiagen DNeasy Blood Extraction Kit. Sample: PBMCs. This sequence uses TRBV7-2 and TRBJ2-5; 7 nucleotides in the junction match TRBD2. This sequence was found in a female donor in good health and CMV-seropositive. The CDR3 sequence is CASSLGLAQETQYF. The bases are TGTGCCAGCAGCTTAGGACTAGCCCAAGAGACCCAGTACTTC.